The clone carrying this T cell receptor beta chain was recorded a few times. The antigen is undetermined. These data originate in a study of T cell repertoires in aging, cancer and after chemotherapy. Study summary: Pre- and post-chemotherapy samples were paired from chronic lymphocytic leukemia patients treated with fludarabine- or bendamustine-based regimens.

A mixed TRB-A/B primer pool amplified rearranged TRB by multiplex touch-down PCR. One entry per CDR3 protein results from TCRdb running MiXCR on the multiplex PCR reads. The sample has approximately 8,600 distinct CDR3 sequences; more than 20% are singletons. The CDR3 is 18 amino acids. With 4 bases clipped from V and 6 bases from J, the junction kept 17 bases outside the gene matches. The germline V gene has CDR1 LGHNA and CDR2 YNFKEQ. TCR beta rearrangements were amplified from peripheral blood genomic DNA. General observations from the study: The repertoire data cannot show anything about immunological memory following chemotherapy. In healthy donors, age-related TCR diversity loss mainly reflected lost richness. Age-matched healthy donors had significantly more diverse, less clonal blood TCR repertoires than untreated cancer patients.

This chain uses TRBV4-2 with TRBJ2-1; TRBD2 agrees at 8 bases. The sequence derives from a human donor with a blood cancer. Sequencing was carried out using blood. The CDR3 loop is CASSPGLTAGTSGNEQFF. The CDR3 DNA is TGTGCCAGCAGCCCGGGACTGACCGCCGGGACTAGTGGCAATGAGCAGTTCTTC.